The 23 T cell receptor beta chains presented below share a single source sample, sequenced in a study of OX40 agonist ivuxolimab in advanced cancers. Produced via immunoSEQ multiplex PCR; TCRdb's table is partial and in-frame only. This table has about 21,000 clones, roughly 84% appearing once. The starting material was CD4+ or CD8+ T cells sorted from blood, obtained in a trial of the OX40 agonist ivuxolimab. The receptors shown here come from an adult with an advanced solid tumor such as melanoma, head and neck, liver or kidney cancer.

V is TRBV7-9 and J is TRBJ2-1; D is tentatively TRBD1 or TRBD2 (5 bases each). CDR1 and CDR2 (germline): SEHNR, FQNEAQ (reference sequence). CDR3 size: 13 residues. V was trimmed by 8 bases and J by 13 bases, leaving 21 bases between them. The CDR3 DNA follows: TGTGCCAGCCGGGGACCTAACAGCGCACCTCAGTTCTTC. Translation: CASRGPNSAPQFF. The whole variable domain, remainder taken from reference TRBV7-9 and TRBJ2-1, is DTGVSQNPRHKITKRGQNVTFRCDPISEHNRLYWYRQTLGQGPEFLTYFQNEAQLEKSRLLSDRFSAERPKGSFSTLEIQRTEQGDSAMYLCASRGPNSAPQFFGPGTRLTVL.

The chain joins TRBV6-6 to TRBJ2-3; 7 nucleotides agree with TRBD1. There are 16 residues in the CDR3. Germline V gene data show CDR1 as MNHNY and CDR2 as SVGAGI (reference sequence). The V segment lost 6 bases and the J segment 2 bases; nucleotides outside the gene matches: 11. The CDR3 sequence: CASSPFTGALTDTQYF. CDR3 DNA sequence: TGTGCCAGCAGCCCGTTTACAGGGGCACTCACAGATACGCAGTATTTT.

This clone was counted once. V gene TRBV13 combines with J gene TRBJ1-6; the D gene is possibly TRBD1 (5 bases). The CDR3 covers 14 residues. The V end lost 5 bases, the J end lost 8 bases, and 13 bases lay between the germline ends. Germline V lookup: CDR1 PRHDT, CDR2 FYEKMQ (reference sequence). CDR3 residues: CASSRAGSDSPLHF. CDR3 sequence (DNA): TGTGCCAGCAGCAGGGCAGGGTCAGATTCACCCCTCCACTTT.

As DNA, the CDR3 is TGTGCCAGCAGTGGCGGAGTCCCCGCTAACTATGGCTACACCTTC. Translated: CASSGGVPANYGYTF. The chain recombines TRBV5-4 with TRBJ1-2; no reliable D call. CDR1 SGHNT and CDR2 YYREEE come from the germline V gene (reference sequence). V shed 5 bases and J shed 0 bases, with 14 bases lying between them. This CDR3 contains 15 residues.

The J gene is TRBJ2-7, the V gene TRBV2, with D unresolved. Trimming stripped 2 bases from V and 7 bases from J, with 9 bases between. This CDR3 spans 12 amino acids. CDR1 and CDR2 (germline): SNHLY, FYNNEI. CDR3 in amino acids: CASSERFWEQYF. The CDR3 nucleotides are TGTGCCAGCAGTGAACGGTTTTGGGAGCAGTACTTC.

This clone came up once. This chain joins TRBV29-1 and TRBJ1-2; TRBD1 aligns across 12 bases. The V segment lost 1 base and the J segment 5 bases; nucleotides outside the gene matches: 5. The CDR3 is 15 amino acids. In germline, CDR1 is SQVTM, CDR2 ANQGSEA. CDR3 DNA: TGCAGCGTTGAAGGGGACAGGGGGCGACGGTATGGCTACACCTTC. Amino acid sequence: CSVEGDRGRRYGYTF.

The V gene is TRBV6-1, the J gene TRBJ2-1, with 16 bases fitting TRBD2. This CDR3 has 19 amino acids. Germline CDR1 is MNHNS and CDR2 is SASEGT. Germline trimming cut 2 bases from V and 8 bases from J; bases unmatched to any gene: 12. The CDR3 DNA is TGTGCCAGCAGTGAATATCCGGGACTAGCGGGGGGGCCTATTGATGAGCAGTTCTTC. As protein: CASSEYPGLAGGPIDEQFF.

The rearrangement joins TRBV6-1 to TRBJ2-7; TRBD2 matches 8 bases. Germline V gene lookup returns CDR1 MNHNS and CDR2 SASEGT. Trimming at V came to 4 bases and at J to 3 bases, leaving 11 bases not matched to a gene. The CDR3 has 16 amino acids. In nucleotides, the CDR3 is TGTGCCAGCAGTGCCTTTCGGGGGGGAAGAGGCTACGAGCAGTACTTC. It encodes CASSAFRGGRGYEQYF.

The V call is TRBV10-1, the J call TRBJ2-3; D possibly uses TRBD1 or TRBD2 (5 bases each). Trimming removed 0 bases at V and 4 bases at J, with 14 bases between. The germline CDR1 and CDR2 sequences are WNHNN and SYGVQD (reference sequence). This CDR3 comprises 16 residues. CDR3 sequence: CASSESVARGADTQYF. The CDR3 nucleotides are TGCGCCAGCAGTGAGTCGGTGGCTAGAGGGGCAGATACGCAGTATTTT.

The rearrangement links TRBV7-6 to TRBJ2-5; TRBD2 aligns across 12 bases. V trimming: 2 bases; J trimming: 5 bases; junction bases outside the gene matches: 3. Germline CDR1 and CDR2: SGHVS and FNYEAQ. The length of the CDR3 is 15 residues. As DNA, the CDR3 is TGTGCCAGCAGCTTAACTAGCGGGGGGCGGGAGACCCAGTACTTC. Its translation is CASSLTSGGRETQYF.

The chain employs TRBV7-6 and TRBJ2-5, with 14 bases identical to TRBD2. V shed 3 bases and J 3 bases; nucleotides not matched to a gene: 6. Germline CDR1 is SGHVS and CDR2 is FNYEAQ. CDR3 size: 17 residues. Here the CDR3 DNA reads TGTGCCAGCAGCTTTAGACTAGCGGGGGGGCCCGAAGAGACCCAGTACTTC. Translated: CASSFRLAGGPEETQYF.

This clone has a single count. This chain uses TRBV27 with TRBJ2-7; D not certain. V was clipped by 2 bases and J by 5 bases, with 4 bases between them. The germline V gene has CDR1 MNHEY and CDR2 SMNVEV (reference sequence). The CDR3 totals 11 residues. This CDR3 reads CASSLNHEQYF. DNA of the CDR3: TGTGCCAGCAGTTTAAATCACGAGCAGTACTTC.

V and J are TRBV4-2 and TRBJ1-1, with 11 bases identical to TRBD1. There are 17 residues in the CDR3. V gave up 3 bases and J gave up 0 bases; unmatched junction bases: 6. Germline V CDR1 and CDR2: LGHNA, YNFKEQ. CDR3 sequence: CASSHSGTGGVNTEAFF. The DNA for the CDR3 is TGTGCCAGCAGCCATTCCGGGACAGGGGGGGTGAACACTGAAGCTTTCTTT.

V and J are TRBV6-5 and TRBJ1-1, with D unclear. The V and J ends lost 2 bases and 5 bases respectively, with 9 bases between them. Germline V gene lookup returns CDR1 MNHEY and CDR2 SVGAGI. This CDR3 spans 13 amino acids. Written as DNA, the CDR3 is TGTGCCAGCAGTTACGGGGTGGGAACTGAAGCTTTCTTT. It translates to CASSYGVGTEAFF.

V usage is TRBV29-1 and J usage is TRBJ2-7, with 7 nucleotides matching TRBD2. Germline V CDR1 and CDR2: SQVTM, ANQGSEA. The CDR3 totals 14 residues. The junction had 6 bases not matched to a gene; V was cut back by 1 base and J by 3 bases. The CDR3 DNA reads as TGCAGCGTTGAAGGGGAGGGGACCAACTACGAGCAGTACTTC. This codes for CSVEGEGTNYEQYF.

The J gene is TRBJ2-7, the V gene TRBV7-8; D gene unclear. Germline assignment: CDR1 SGHVS and CDR2 FQNEAQ. This CDR3 has 15 amino acids. Trimming left V 5 bases short and J 0 bases short, with 14 bases between. This chain's CDR3 is CASSPRLIFSYEQYF. As DNA, the CDR3 is TGTGCCAGCAGCCCTCGACTGATATTCTCCTACGAGCAGTACTTC. The whole variable domain, filled in from reference TRBV7-8 and TRBJ2-7, reads GAGVSQSPRYKVAKRGQDVALRCDPISGHVSLFWYQQALGQGPEFLTYFQNEAQLDKSGLPSDRFFAERPEGSVSTLKIQRTQQEDSAVYLCASSPRLIFSYEQYFGPGTRLTVT.

This chain connects TRBV28 to TRBJ1-6; 10 nucleotides agree with TRBD1. V lost 5 bases and J lost 9; bases outside the gene matches: 4. CDR1 is MDHEN and CDR2 is SYDVKM in the germline V gene. The length of the CDR3 is 14 residues. The DNA of the CDR3 is TGTGCCAGCAGTCTCGGGACAGGGGTTTCACCCCTCCACTTT. Translation: CASSLGTGVSPLHF.

J is TRBJ2-7 and V is TRBV7-8; 7 nucleotides line up with TRBD2. The V segment lost 2 bases and the J segment 4 bases; nucleotides outside the gene matches: 8. CDR3 size: 15 residues. Germline CDR1 reads SGHVS; CDR2 reads FQNEAQ. The CDR3 region is CASSLYGGEEYEQYF. The DNA for the CDR3 is TGTGCCAGCAGCTTATATGGGGGGGAGGAATACGAGCAGTACTTC.

V is TRBV6-5 and J is TRBJ2-7, with D possibly matching TRBD2 (5 bases). The germline V and J ends were trimmed by 5 bases and 4 bases, with 15 bases remaining between them. The V gene's germline CDR1 is MNHEY and CDR2 SVGAGI. This CDR3 contains 14 residues. The CDR3 nucleotides read TGTGCCAGCAGTCCCGGGATAGCAGGATACGAGCAGTACTTC. Protein sequence: CASSPGIAGYEQYF.

The chain is built from TRBV7-9 and TRBJ2-1, with 15 nucleotides matching TRBD2. The J segment lost 5 bases and the V segment lost 5 bases, leaving 1 base of the junction unmatched. The CDR3 is 15 amino acids. Germline CDR1 SEHNR, CDR2 FQNEAQ (reference sequence). This CDR3 is CASSRTSGGDNEQFF. The CDR3 bases are TGTGCCAGCAGCCGGACTAGCGGGGGGGACAATGAGCAGTTCTTC.

This sequence joins TRBV19 and TRBJ2-7, with D possibly being TRBD2 (6 bases). CDR3 length equals 14 residues. CDR1 and CDR2 from the germline V gene are LNHDA and SQIVND (reference sequence). V gave up 4 bases and J gave up 4 bases, with 14 bases separating them. CDR3 amino acids: CASSSGTQTYEQYF. CDR3 bases: TGTGCCAGTAGTAGCGGGACCCAAACTTACGAGCAGTACTTC.

The chain recombines TRBV18 with TRBJ1-5; 8 bases are shared with TRBD1. Germline trimming cut 6 bases from V and 8 bases from J; bases unmatched to any gene: 6. The CDR3 sequence is 13 residues long. Germline CDR1 reads KGHSH; CDR2 reads LQKENI. For the CDR3, the DNA is TGTGCCAGCTCGGGACAGGATAACAAGCCCCAGCATTTT. This gives the protein CASSGQDNKPQHF.

The chain joins TRBV11-2 to TRBJ2-5; D might be TRBD1 (6 bases). The germline V and J ends were trimmed by 1 base and 5 bases, with 17 bases remaining between them. The CDR3 extends over 16 amino acids. Per germline, CDR1 SGHAT and CDR2 FQNNGV. This CDR3 is CASSLGGQPGGETQYF. Written as DNA, the CDR3 is TGTGCCAGCAGCTTAGGGGGGCAGCCAGGCGGGGAGACCCAGTACTTC. The variable domain in full, with the rest retrieved from reference TRBV11-2 and TRBJ2-5, is EAGVAQSPRYKIIEKRQSVAFWCNPISGHATLYWYQQILGQGPKLLIQFQNNGVVDDSQLPKDRFSAERLKGVDSTLKIQPAKLEDSAVYLCASSLGGQPGGETQYFGPGTRLLVL.